These T cell receptor beta chains were read from a single sample in a study of T cell responses to AZD1222 COVID-19 vaccine. Profiling relied on immunoSEQ multiplex PCR, and the TCRdb table lists in-frame clones only, not all of them. The table records about 140,000 clones, 70% to 90% of them present only once. The sample in question was peripheral blood, obtained on day 0 of AZD1222 vaccination. All receptors derive from an adult in good health. The CDR3 runs from the conserved cysteine through the conserved F or W. A D gene is named only where the DNA matches it firmly.

v_call d_call cdr3_aa
TRBV19 TRBD2 CASSLGLASGELFF
TRBV19 NA CASSVGGNQPQHF
TRBV27 NA CASSLTRNGEQYF
TRBV18 NA CASSPPQDPRTDTQYF
TRBV5-1 TRBD2 CASSITSGSAYEQYF
TRBV7-8 NA CASSRRTAPPGFGEAFF
TRBV11-3 TRBD2 CASSPGLAGGTYEQYF
TRBV6-2/TRBV6-3 NA CASSYSPDLGDYGYTF
TRBV20-1 TRBD2 CSASSLAGGQETQYF
TRBV5-1 NA CASSPHAGFNEQFF
TRBV9 TRBD2 CASSGGLAASTGELFF
TRBV27 NA CASRGGEKLFF
TRBV27 NA CASSRGSGTDTQYF
TRBV6-2/TRBV6-3 TRBD2 CASSQAGESNEQFF
TRBV5-1 TRBD1 CASSLYDAGTGYEQYF
TRBV6-2/TRBV6-3 TRBD1 CASSYPPPGQGPLSYEQYF
TRBV7-9 NA CASSHPKTALNTGELFF
TRBV10-3 NA CAISGFGAQETQYF
TRBV30 NA CAWSDGRYGYTF
TRBV11-3 NA CASSLFGAGETQYF
TRBV11-2 NA CASIEDRDIQETQYF
TRBV5-1 NA CASSLGGSEQFF
TRBV6-2/TRBV6-3 TRBD1 CASSYPGTGRYEQYF
TRBV5-8 NA CASTARLGGGTEAFF